This T cell receptor beta chain was observed in a study of spatial heterogeneity in lung cancer. Regarding the study as a whole: For tumor T cells, estimated coverage reached only approximately 7% (alpha) and around 13% (beta). Expanded alpha and beta TCR counts within tumors tracked tumor mutation counts.

The time point: sample taken at primary tumor resection. The donors comprised around 72 untreated early-stage non-small cell lung cancer patients. The sequenced material consisted of unsorted whole RNA from tumor, nontumor lung or frozen PBMC. TCRdb reprocessed the 5' RACE reads with MiXCR, giving one entry per CDR3 protein. The table records 9,000 to 13,000 distinct CDR3 sequences, over 10% of them present only once. By its share, this clonotype is medium-sized. Its target is unknown. The sequencing used lung tumor tissue, collected at surgery. The TCR comes from a female donor with early-stage non-small cell lung cancer.

The CDR3 DNA sequence: TGTGCCAGCAGCCCCCAGGGATACACTGAAGCTTTCTTT. It yields the protein CASSPQGYTEAFF. The chain combines TRBV3-1 with TRBJ1-1; TRBD1 is a possible D gene (5 bases). V was clipped by 4 bases and J by 3 bases, with 9 bases between them. Looked up from germline, CDR1 is LGHDT and CDR2 is YNNKEL (reference sequence). The CDR3 is made up of 13 amino acids.